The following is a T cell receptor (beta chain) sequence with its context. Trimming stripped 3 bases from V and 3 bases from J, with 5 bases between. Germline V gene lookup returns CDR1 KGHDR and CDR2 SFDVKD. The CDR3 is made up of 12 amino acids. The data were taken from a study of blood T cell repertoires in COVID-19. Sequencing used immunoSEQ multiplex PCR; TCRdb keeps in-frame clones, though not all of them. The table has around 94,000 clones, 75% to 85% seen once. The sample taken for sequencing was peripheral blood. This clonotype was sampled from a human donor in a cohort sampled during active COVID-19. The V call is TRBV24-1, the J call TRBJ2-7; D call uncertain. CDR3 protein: CATSDPGYEQYF. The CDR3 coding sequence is TGTGCCACCAGTGATCCGGGCTACGAGCAGTACTTC.